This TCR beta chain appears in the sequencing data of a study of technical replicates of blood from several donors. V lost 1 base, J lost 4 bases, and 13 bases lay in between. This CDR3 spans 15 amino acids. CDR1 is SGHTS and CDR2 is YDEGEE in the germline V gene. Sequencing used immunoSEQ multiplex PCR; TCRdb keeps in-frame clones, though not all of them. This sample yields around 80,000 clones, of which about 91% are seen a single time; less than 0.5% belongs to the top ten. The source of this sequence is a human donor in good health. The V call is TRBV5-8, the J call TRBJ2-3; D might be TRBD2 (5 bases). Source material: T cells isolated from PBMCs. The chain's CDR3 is CASSLLLGIADTQYF. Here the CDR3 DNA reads TGTGCCAGCAGCTTGTTACTAGGAATCGCAGATACGCAGTATTTT.